This T cell receptor (beta chain) was identified during a study of OX40 agonist ivuxolimab in advanced cancers. The CDR3 runs 15 residues. Germline values: CDR1 SGHTS, CDR2 YDEGEE. V shed 4 bases and J shed 3 bases, with 13 bases lying between them. TCRdb's table, derived via immunoSEQ multiplex PCR, lists solely in-frame clones and lacks some. The table has more than 85,000 clones, roughly 89% seen once. This sample comprised CD4+ or CD8+ T cells sorted from blood, obtained in a trial of the OX40 agonist ivuxolimab. The genes are TRBV5-8 and TRBJ2-2; the D gene is possibly TRBD2 (6 bases). This TCR was recovered from an adult with an advanced solid tumor such as melanoma, head and neck, liver or kidney cancer. The chain's CDR3 is CASSGRWGDTGELFF. The CDR3 bases are TGTGCCAGCAGCGGTCGGTGGGGGGACACCGGGGAGCTGTTTTTT. Variable domain in full (rest from reference TRBV5-8 and TRBJ2-2): EAGVTQSPTHLIKTRGQQATLRCSPISGHTSVYWYQQALGLGLQFLLWYDEGEERNRGNFPPRFSGRQFPNYSSELNVNALELEDSALYLCASSGRWGDTGELFFGEGSRLTVL.